This TCR beta chain was identified in a study of blood T cell repertoires in COVID-19. V lost 4 bases and J 1 base, leaving 10 bases between the germline ends. This CDR3 is built from 14 residues. CDR1 and CDR2 from the germline V gene are SGHRS and YFSETQ. Repertoires were generated with immunoSEQ multiplex PCR, while TCRdb's copy carries only in-frame clones and drops some. Found here are approximately 470,000 clones, around 90% of them singletons; the top ten hold around 0.64%. The sequencing input was PBMCs or T cells enriched from blood (not recorded which). This chain connects TRBV5-1 to TRBJ2-3; perhaps TRBD1 as D (6 bases). This receptor was identified in a woman between 18 and 30 years old who had recovered from COVID-19. CDR3 in amino acids: CASSTQGRTDTQYF. CDR3 bases: TGCGCCAGCAGCACACAGGGCCGCACAGATACGCAGTATTTT.